The TCR beta chain under discussion was sequenced for a study of Graves' ophthalmopathy and Graves' hyperthyroidism. CDR1 and CDR2 (germline): SGHVS, FQNEAQ. Trimming shortened V by 3 bases and J by 3 bases, and 14 bases separated the two germline ends. The CDR3 extends over 15 amino acids. Amplification targeted the TCR beta CDR3 regions, with RNA transcripts as the source material. HTBI primers were used in a first-round RT-PCR, which preceded a second-round multiplex PCR. TCRdb ran MiXCR on the multiplex PCR reads and lists one entry per CDR3 protein. The data hold around 400,000 distinct CDR3 sequences, with about 17% observed a single time. This clonotype was counted at least ten times. Uncontrolled infections, other autoimmune diseases, pregnancy or lactation barred patients from enrollment.

This chain connects TRBV7-8 to TRBJ1-1, with unresolved D. The TCR originated in a woman younger than 35 with Graves' ophthalmopathy. The sequenced sample was peripheral blood. CDR3 amino acids: CASSLAGLIDTEAFF. The DNA for the CDR3 is TGTGCCAGCAGCTTGGCCGGGCTGATCGACACTGAAGCTTTCTTT.